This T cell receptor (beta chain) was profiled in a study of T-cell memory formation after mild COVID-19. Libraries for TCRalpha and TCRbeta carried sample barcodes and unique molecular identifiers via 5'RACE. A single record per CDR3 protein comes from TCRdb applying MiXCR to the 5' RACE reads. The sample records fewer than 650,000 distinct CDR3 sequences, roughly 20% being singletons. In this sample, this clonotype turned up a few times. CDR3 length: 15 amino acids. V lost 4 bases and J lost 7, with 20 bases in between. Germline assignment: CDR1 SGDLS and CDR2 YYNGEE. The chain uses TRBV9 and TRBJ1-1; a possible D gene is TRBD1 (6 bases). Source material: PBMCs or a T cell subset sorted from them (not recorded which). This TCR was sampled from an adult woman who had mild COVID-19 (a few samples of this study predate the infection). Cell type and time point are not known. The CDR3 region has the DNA TGTGCCAGCAGCCCCGTCTCGTTGGGGGCAAATGAAGCTTTCTTT. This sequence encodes CASSPVSLGANEAFF. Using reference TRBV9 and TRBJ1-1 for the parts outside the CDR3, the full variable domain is DSGVTQTPKHLITATGQRVTLRCSPRSGDLSVYWYQQSLDQGLQFLIQYYNGEERAKGNILERFSAQQFPDLHSELNLSSLELGDSALYFCASSPVSLGANEAFFGQGTRLTVV.